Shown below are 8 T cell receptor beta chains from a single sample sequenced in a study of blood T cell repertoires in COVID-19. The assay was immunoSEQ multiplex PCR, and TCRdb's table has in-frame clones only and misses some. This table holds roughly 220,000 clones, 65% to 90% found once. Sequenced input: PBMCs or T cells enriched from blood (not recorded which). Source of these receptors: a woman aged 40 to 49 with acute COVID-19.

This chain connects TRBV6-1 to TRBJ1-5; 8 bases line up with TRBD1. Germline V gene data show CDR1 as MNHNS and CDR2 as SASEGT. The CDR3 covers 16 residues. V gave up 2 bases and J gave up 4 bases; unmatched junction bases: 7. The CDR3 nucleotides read TGTGCCAGCAGTGAACCCAGGACAGGGCTAAATCAGCCCCAGCATTTT. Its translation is CASSEPRTGLNQPQHF.

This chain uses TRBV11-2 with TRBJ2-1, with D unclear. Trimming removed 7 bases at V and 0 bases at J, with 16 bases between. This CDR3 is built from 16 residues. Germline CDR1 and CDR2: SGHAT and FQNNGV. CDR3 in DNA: TGTGCCAGCAACCATCCAGCGTCGAGCTCCTACAATGAGCAGTTCTTC. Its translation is CASNHPASSSYNEQFF.

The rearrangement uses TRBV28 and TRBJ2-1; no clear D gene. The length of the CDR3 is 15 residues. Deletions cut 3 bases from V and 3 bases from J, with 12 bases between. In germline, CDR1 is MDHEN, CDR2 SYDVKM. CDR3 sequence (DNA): TGTGCCAGCAGTTTGCCTGGGCACAGCTACAATGAGCAGTTCTTC. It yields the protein CASSLPGHSYNEQFF.

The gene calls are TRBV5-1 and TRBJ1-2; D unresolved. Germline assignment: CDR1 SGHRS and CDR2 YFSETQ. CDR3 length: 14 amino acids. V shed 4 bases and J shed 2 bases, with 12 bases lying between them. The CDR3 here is CASSPGVLNYGYTF. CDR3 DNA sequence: TGCGCCAGCAGCCCGGGAGTCCTAAACTATGGCTACACCTTC.

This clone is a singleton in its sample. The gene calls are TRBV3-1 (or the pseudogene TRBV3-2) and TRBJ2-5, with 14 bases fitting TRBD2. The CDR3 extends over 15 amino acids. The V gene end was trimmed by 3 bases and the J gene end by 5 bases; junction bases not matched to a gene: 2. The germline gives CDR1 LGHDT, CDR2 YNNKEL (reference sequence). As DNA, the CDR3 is TGTGCCAGCAGCCAGAGGACTAGCGGGAGGGAGACCCAGTACTTC. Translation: CASSQRTSGRETQYF.

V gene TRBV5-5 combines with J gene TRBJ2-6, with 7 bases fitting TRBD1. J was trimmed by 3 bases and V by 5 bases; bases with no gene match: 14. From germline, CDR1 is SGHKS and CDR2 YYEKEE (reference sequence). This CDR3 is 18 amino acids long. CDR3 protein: CASREPGQSLLGANVLTF. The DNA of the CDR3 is TGTGCCAGCAGGGAGCCGGGACAGTCCCTCCTTGGGGCCAACGTCCTGACTTTC.

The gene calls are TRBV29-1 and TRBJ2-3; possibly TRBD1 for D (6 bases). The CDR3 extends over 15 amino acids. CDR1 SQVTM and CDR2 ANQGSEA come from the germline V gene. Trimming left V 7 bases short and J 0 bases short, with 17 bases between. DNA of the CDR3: TGCAGCGGGAAAGACAGGCGATCTAGCACAGATACGCAGTATTTT. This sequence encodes CSGKDRRSSTDTQYF.

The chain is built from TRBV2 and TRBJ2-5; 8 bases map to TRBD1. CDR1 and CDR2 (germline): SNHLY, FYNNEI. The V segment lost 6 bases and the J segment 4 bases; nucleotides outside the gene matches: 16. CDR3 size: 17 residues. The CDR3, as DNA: TGTGCCAGCAGAAGGAGCCGGCCAGGGGGCCTTTCAGAGACCCAGTACTTC. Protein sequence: CASRRSRPGGLSETQYF.